The 13 T cell receptor beta chains presented below share a single source sample, sequenced in a study of regulatory T cells in long-lasting Graves disease (TCRdb year 2021). The intended sense of this specimen's time point label: persistent/refractory GD, antithyroid drugs over 5 years with positive TRAb. For both TCR sequencing and RNA sequencing, RNA was extracted from PBMCs using TRIzol. The library was built by means of multiplex PCR. Sequencing was carried out with an Illumina HiSeq 4000. CDR3 regions were amplified by Arm-PCR with iRepertoire HTBI primers to construct TCR beta libraries. TCRdb redid the processing of the public reads, applying fastp at Q25 and MiXCR, and retained in-frame beta chains. Entries are consolidated by CDR3 protein sequence, retaining the most common genes and DNA. The sample records a few hundred thousand distinct CDR3 sequences, around 23% of which are singletons. The top ten clonotypes cover over 11% of the sample.

The sample was peripheral blood mononuclear cells (PBMCs), taken when the disease was refractory, from a patient treated with antithyroid drugs. Receptors were obtained from a female donor with Graves disease.

This clonotype was seen many times. This chain joins TRBV3-1 and TRBJ2-5; no firm D call. This CDR3 region has 13 residues. With 3 bases removed from V and 2 bases from J, the gap between germline ends came to 7 bases. Germline V CDR1 and CDR2: LGHDT, YNNKEL (reference sequence). The CDR3 sequence: CASSQDLQETQYF. The CDR3 DNA is TGTGCCAGCAGCCAGGACCTACAAGAGACCCAGTACTTC.

The sample holds many counts of this clonotype. This chain links TRBV2 with TRBJ1-2; D might be TRBD1 (5 bases). This CDR3 is 12 amino acids long. The germline V gene encodes CDR1 SNHLY and CDR2 FYNNEI. Trimming cost V 9 bases and J 4 bases, with 12 bases left between them. The CDR3 nucleotides read TGTGCCAGAAGGGGACTAAGCTATGGCTACACCTTC. Protein sequence: CARRGLSYGYTF.

This clonotype was counted many times. The chain employs TRBV2 and TRBJ1-1; D not resolved. Between the trimmed V and J ends, which lost 4 bases and 11 bases, there was a span of 11 bases. This CDR3 has 11 residues. Germline lookup yields CDR1 SNHLY and CDR2 FYNNEI. CDR3 amino acids: CASSVRLLAFF. DNA for the CDR3: TGTGCCAGCAGTGTTCGCTTACTGGCTTTCTTT.

The chain employs TRBV12-3 or TRBV12-4 and TRBJ2-5; tentatively, D is TRBD2 (6 bases). The CDR3 is 14 amino acids. Trimming removed 6 bases from V and 4 bases from J, with 15 bases in between. The CDR3 sequence: CASSYSGGRETQYF. The CDR3 nucleotides are TGTGCCAGCAGCTACTCCGGAGGGAGAGAGACCCAGTACTTC.

This clonotype was seen many times. The CDR3 region is CASSLNGQEYSNQPQHF. Here the CDR3 DNA reads TGTGCCAGCAGTTTAAACGGACAGGAATATAGCAATCAGCCCCAGCATTTT. This chain uses TRBV28 with TRBJ1-5; the match to TRBD1 covers 7 bases. V trimming: 2 bases; J trimming: 0 bases; junction bases outside the gene matches: 7. This CDR3 comprises 17 residues. Germline V gene data show CDR1 as MDHEN and CDR2 as SYDVKM. The complete variable domain, with remaining parts taken from reference TRBV28 and TRBJ1-5, reads DVKVTQSSRYLVKRTGEKVFLECVQDMDHENMFWYRQDPGLGLRLIYFSYDVKMKEKGDIPEGYSVSREKKERFSLILESASTNQTSMYLCASSLNGQEYSNQPQHFGDGTRLSIL.

V usage is TRBV7-9 and J usage is TRBJ2-7; D may be TRBD2 (5 bases). From germline, CDR1 is SEHNR and CDR2 FQNEAQ (reference sequence). This CDR3 region has 14 residues. V was cut by 5 bases and J by 2 bases, with 13 bases left in between. The CDR3 here is CASSHSTAAYEQYF. The CDR3 DNA is TGTGCCAGCAGCCATTCCACAGCGGCCTACGAGCAGTACTTC.

This clonotype was seen at least ten times. J is TRBJ2-7 and V is TRBV28; 9 nucleotides agree with TRBD2. The CDR3 is 17 amino acids. CDR1 is MDHEN, CDR2 SYDVKM, per germline. V trimming: 2 bases; J trimming: 4 bases; junction bases outside the gene matches: 12. The CDR3 nucleotides read TGTGCCAGCAGTTTAGCGGCAGGGACTAGCAACCAATACGAGCAGTACTTC. Residues: CASSLAAGTSNQYEQYF.

This clonotype has ten or more counts. V usage is TRBV6-2 or TRBV6-3 and J usage is TRBJ1-4; 11 nucleotides agree with TRBD1. CDR1 MNHEY and CDR2 SVGEGT come from the germline V gene. The V segment lost 2 bases and the J segment 3 bases; nucleotides outside the gene matches: 8. The CDR3 totals 18 residues. The CDR3 region is CASSYPRTGGAANEKLFF. The CDR3 DNA sequence: TGTGCCAGCAGTTACCCACGGACAGGGGGCGCGGCTAATGAAAAACTGTTTTTT.

The table lists this clonotype with many counts. The V call is TRBV7-9, the J call TRBJ2-2; tentative D call: TRBD1 (6 bases). In germline, CDR1 is SEHNR, CDR2 FQNEAQ (reference sequence). There are 14 residues in the CDR3. V was trimmed by 4 bases and J by 4 bases, leaving 10 bases between them. The CDR3 protein is CASSSQGSTGELFF. DNA for the CDR3: TGTGCCAGCAGCTCCCAGGGGAGCACCGGGGAGCTGTTTTTT. The full variable domain, with the rest looked up from reference TRBV7-9 and TRBJ2-2, is DTGVSQNPRHKITKRGQNVTFRCDPISEHNRLYWYRQTLGQGPEFLTYFQNEAQLEKSRLLSDRFSAERPKGSFSTLEIQRTEQGDSAMYLCASSSQGSTGELFFGEGSRLTVL.

This clonotype was recorded at least ten times. This rearrangement joins TRBV28 to TRBJ2-7; D remains ambiguous. Trimming shortened V by 7 bases and J by 0 bases, and 13 bases separated the two germline ends. This CDR3 has 14 amino acids. In germline, CDR1 is MDHEN, CDR2 SYDVKM. CDR3 nucleotide sequence: TGTGCCAGCAAGCCTCGCCGGAGCTCCTACGAGCAGTACTTC. As protein: CASKPRRSSYEQYF.

The J gene is TRBJ2-5, the V gene TRBV5-4; D might be TRBD2 (6 bases). The CDR3 spans 15 residues. The V gene's germline CDR1 is SGHNT and CDR2 YYREEE (reference sequence). Trimming pared 0 bases from V and 7 bases from J, leaving 16 bases between. CDR3 region: CASSLDAGAEGTQYF. The DNA of the CDR3 is TGTGCCAGCAGCTTGGACGCCGGGGCGGAGGGGACCCAGTACTTC.

This clonotype was seen many times. This chain connects TRBV7-9 to TRBJ2-2; TRBD1 matches at 7 bases. Germline lookup yields CDR1 SEHNR and CDR2 FQNEAQ (reference sequence). The CDR3 spans 15 residues. J gave up 3 bases and V 4 bases, and 5 bases lay outside the gene matches. The CDR3 nucleotides are TGTGCCAGCAGCTCGACAGGGTCTTACACCGGGGAGCTGTTTTTT. Its translation: CASSSTGSYTGELFF.

This clonotype occurred many times. V and J are TRBV2 and TRBJ2-2, with D possibly being TRBD1 (6 bases). This CDR3 spans 14 amino acids. Between the trimmed V and J ends, which lost 6 bases and 6 bases, there was a span of 14 bases. Looked up from germline, CDR1 is SNHLY and CDR2 is FYNNEI. CDR3 in amino acids: CASRFYRDAGELFF. The CDR3 coding sequence is TGTGCCAGCAGATTTTACAGGGATGCCGGGGAGCTGTTTTTT.